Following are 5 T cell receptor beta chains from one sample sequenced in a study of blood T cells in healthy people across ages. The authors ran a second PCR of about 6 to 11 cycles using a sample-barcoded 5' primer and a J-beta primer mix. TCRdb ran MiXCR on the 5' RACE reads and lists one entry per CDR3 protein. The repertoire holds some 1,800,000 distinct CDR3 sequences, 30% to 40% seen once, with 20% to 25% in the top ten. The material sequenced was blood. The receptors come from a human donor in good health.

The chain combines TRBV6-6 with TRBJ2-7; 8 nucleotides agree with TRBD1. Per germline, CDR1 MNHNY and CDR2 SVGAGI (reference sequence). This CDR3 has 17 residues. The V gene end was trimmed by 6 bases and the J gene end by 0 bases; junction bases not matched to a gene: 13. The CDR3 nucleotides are TGTGCCAGCAGCTCAAATATAGGACAGGGAGGCTCCTACGAGCAGTACTTC. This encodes CASSSNIGQGGSYEQYF.

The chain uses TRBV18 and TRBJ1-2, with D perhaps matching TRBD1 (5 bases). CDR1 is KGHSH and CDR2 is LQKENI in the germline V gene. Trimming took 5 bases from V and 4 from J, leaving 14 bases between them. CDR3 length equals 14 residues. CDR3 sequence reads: CASSSSGAAYGYTF. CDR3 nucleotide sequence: TGTGCCAGCTCATCTTCCGGGGCCGCCTATGGCTACACCTTC.

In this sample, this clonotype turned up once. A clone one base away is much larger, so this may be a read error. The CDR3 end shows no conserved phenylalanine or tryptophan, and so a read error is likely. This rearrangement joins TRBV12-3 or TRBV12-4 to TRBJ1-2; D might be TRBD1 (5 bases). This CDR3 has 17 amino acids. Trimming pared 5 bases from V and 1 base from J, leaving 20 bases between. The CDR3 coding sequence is TGTGCCAGCAGTCCCGGGGGGACGGCCGGGCGTAACTATGGCTACACCTGC. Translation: CASSPGGTAGRNYGYTC.

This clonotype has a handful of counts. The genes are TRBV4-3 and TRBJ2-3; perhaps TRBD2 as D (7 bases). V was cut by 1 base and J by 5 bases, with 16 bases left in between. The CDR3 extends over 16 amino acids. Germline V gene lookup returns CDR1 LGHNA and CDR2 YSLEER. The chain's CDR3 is CASSQGTGGRRDTQYF. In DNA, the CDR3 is TGCGCCAGCAGCCAAGGGACGGGGGGCCGGAGAGATACGCAGTATTTT.

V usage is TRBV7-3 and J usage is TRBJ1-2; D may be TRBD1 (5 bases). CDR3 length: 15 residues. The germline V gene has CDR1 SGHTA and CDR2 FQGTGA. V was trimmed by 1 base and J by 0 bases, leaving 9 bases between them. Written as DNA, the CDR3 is TGTGCCAGCAGCTTAAGTCCGACAGCTAACTATGGCTACACCTTC. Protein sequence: CASSLSPTANYGYTF.